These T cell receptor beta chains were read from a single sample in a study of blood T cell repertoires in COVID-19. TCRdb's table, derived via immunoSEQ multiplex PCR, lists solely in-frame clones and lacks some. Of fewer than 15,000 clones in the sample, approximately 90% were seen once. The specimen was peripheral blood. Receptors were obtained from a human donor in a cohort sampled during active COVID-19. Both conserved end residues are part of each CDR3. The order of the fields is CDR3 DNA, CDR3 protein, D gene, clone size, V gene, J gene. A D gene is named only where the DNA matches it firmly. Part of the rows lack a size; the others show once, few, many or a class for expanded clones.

TGTGCCAGCAGCCCCTTAGGCGGGACGAACACCGGGGAGCTGTTTTTT	CASSPLGGTNTGELFF	.	once	TRBV6-2/TRBV6-3	TRBJ2-2
TGTGCCAGCACCCCGAAGGCGGAGGGCACTCAGCCCCAGCATTTT	CASTPKAEGTQPQHF	.	few	TRBV6-2/TRBV6-3	TRBJ1-5
TGTGCCAGCAGTAACAGGGGAATCGGACCTGAAGCTTTCTTT	CASSNRGIGPEAFF	TRBD1	.	TRBV6-5	TRBJ1-1
TGTGCCAGCAGTTACCCTCCAACAGGGGTGGGGGAGCAGTACTTC	CASSYPPTGVGEQYF	TRBD1	once	TRBV6-5	TRBJ2-7
TGTGCCAGCAGCTGGGACACGGGTAATTCACCCCTCCACTTT	CASSWDTGNSPLHF	.	.	TRBV7-9	TRBJ1-6
TGTGCCTGGAGTCGTCGTCCGGTATGGACAGGGGACACCGGGGAGCTGTTTTTT	CAWSRRPVWTGDTGELFF	TRBD1	.	TRBV30	TRBJ2-2
TGTGCCAGCAGGGGACAGGAAGAGCCGATCCAGTTCTTC	CASRGQEEPIQFF	TRBD1	.	TRBV2	TRBJ2-1
TGTGCCAGCAGCACCCGACAGTACAATGAGCAGTTCTTC	CASSTRQYNEQFF	.	.	TRBV5-8	TRBJ2-1
TGTGCCAGCAGCTTGGTAGAAGGGGCCGGTGAAGCTTTCTTT	CASSLVEGAGEAFF	.	.	TRBV5-6	TRBJ1-1
TGTGCCAGCAGTTACCCCCCGGACAGGGGGCTTTACGAGCAGTACTTC	CASSYPPDRGLYEQYF	TRBD1	.	TRBV6-2/TRBV6-3	TRBJ2-7
TGTGCCACCAGCAGTTGGGACAGGGATAACACCGGGGAGCTGTTTTTT	CATSSWDRDNTGELFF	TRBD1	.	TRBV15	TRBJ2-2
TGCGCCAGCAGCCAAGGAACAGGGGGAAGGACTGAAGCTTTCTTT	CASSQGTGGRTEAFF	TRBD1	.	TRBV4-1	TRBJ1-1
TGCGCCAGCAGCTTGGCAGGGGCGGGAGAGACCCAGTACTTC	CASSLAGAGETQYF	.	.	TRBV5-1	TRBJ2-5
TGTGCCAGTAGCAGACAGGGGGAAGCGAACACCGGGGAGCTGTTTTTT	CASSRQGEANTGELFF	TRBD1	.	TRBV19	TRBJ2-2
TGCGCCAGCAGCCAACAGGGGACGAACACTGAAGCTTTCTTT	CASSQQGTNTEAFF	.	once	TRBV4-1	TRBJ1-1
TGTGCCAGCAGCACCTCCGGGACAGGGGTTCAAGAGACCCAGTACTTC	CASSTSGTGVQETQYF	TRBD1	.	TRBV7-2	TRBJ2-5
TGTGCCAGCAGCTTTACCGGGACAGGGGTAGAAAAACTGTTTTTT	CASSFTGTGVEKLFF	TRBD1	.	TRBV5-4	TRBJ1-4
TGTGCCAGCAGTCCAGGACAGGTCTCAACTAATGAAAAACTGTTTTTT	CASSPGQVSTNEKLFF	TRBD1	.	TRBV28	TRBJ1-4
TGTGCCAGCAGCTTATACGGTAATTCACCCCTCCACTTT	CASSLYGNSPLHF	.	.	TRBV5-5	TRBJ1-6
TGTGCCACCAGCAGATCCGGTGGCGGGCTCTCCTACGAGCAGTACTTC	CATSRSGGGLSYEQYF	.	.	TRBV15	TRBJ2-7
TGTGCCAGCAGTGACGGCGGGGGCCACACCGGGGAGCTGTTTTTT	CASSDGGGHTGELFF	.	few	TRBV6-4	TRBJ2-2
TGCGCCAGCAGGTTACAGGAGAACACCGGGGAGCTGTTTTTT	CASRLQENTGELFF	.	.	TRBV5-1	TRBJ2-2
TGTGCCAGCAGTTCCGGACAGGGCGCGGCTTTCTTT	CASSSGQGAAFF	TRBD1	.	TRBV12-3/TRBV12-4	TRBJ1-1
TGTGCCAGCTCACCACCTATATCGGGGGGGACTGAAGCTTTCTTT	CASSPPISGGTEAFF	.	.	TRBV18	TRBJ1-1
TGTGCCAGCAGCCAACTCACGGCAGATACGCAGTATTTT	CASSQLTADTQYF	.	.	TRBV9	TRBJ2-3
TGTGCCAGCAGTGAAGACCCTTTTCGGACAAGGACGAGGAATGAGCAGTTCTTC	CASSEDPFRTRTRNEQFF	.	.	TRBV6-1	TRBJ2-1
TGTGCCAGCAGCGTAGATCGTTACGGTGGCTACACCTTC	CASSVDRYGGYTF	.	.	TRBV9	TRBJ1-2
TGCGCCGCCAGTCTGGTAGGACAAAGCACAGATACGCAGTATTTT	CAASLVGQSTDTQYF	.	once	TRBV4-1	TRBJ2-3